This T cell receptor beta chain was documented in a study of cytomegalovirus exposure and HLA in healthy donors (dated by TCRdb to the late 2010s). Regarding the complete study: According to an earlier analysis of 587 of the donors, 200 million or so T cells yielded 120 million or so unique TCR beta sequences and 276 Gb of sequence data. Roughly 290 gigabases of sequencing data and about 92 million unique TCR sequences made up an early release that covered around 640 HLA-typed donors. Of the roughly 410 genotyped donors, over 80% were placed in the genetic ancestry cluster associated with self-reported Caucasian donors. The study aimed to test whether cataloging public T cell receptors could reveal signatures of past pathogen exposure. Using immunosequencing, the study profiled T cell repertoires from 500 to 800 subjects and related those repertoires to cytomegalovirus serostatus. Along with the 666-subject first cohort, a separate validation cohort of more than 90 different subjects was used. The study combined high-throughput TCR immunosequencing, statistical association of individual TCRs with disease status, and machine learning to predict cytomegalovirus infection status. A later analysis re-examined previously published TCR beta repertoires from 500 to 700 donors and added high-resolution HLA genotyping to investigate patterns of TCR occurrence. The later analysis used no new phenotypic data to find candidate immune exposures, relying instead on TCR beta sequences and their occurrence across donors. To decide whether each TCR beta V gene segment behaved as functional or pseudogenic, an earlier analysis of some 600 of the donors relied on high-throughput TCR beta sequencing. Donor age, sex, ethnicity and CMV serostatus were compiled alongside the repertoire data. A later genetic analysis took genome-wide SNP genotypes for 398 of the 666 donors and used that subset as a discovery cohort. All discovery cohort repertoires had been generated on a single sequencing platform. HLA typing covered class I and class II loci at four-digit resolution. Typing coverage differed by locus: A, B, C, DRB1 and DQB1 were typed in roughly 620-630 donors, DQA1 in roughly 510, DPA1 in approximately 600, and DPB1 in around 440. About five DR-DQ haplotypes were treated as single units for association and clustering because of strong linkage in the cohort. Across around 400 genotyped donors of the cohort, an average of roughly 200,000 unique TCR beta nucleotide sequences per donor were sequenced, and about a sixth of those sequences were non-productive.

Beyond this particular receptor, the publication reports: A further reported finding was that TCR beta sequences accurately predicted the HLA-A and HLA-B alleles for most subjects in the first cohort. Correlated functional status among segregating V segments might reflect linkage disequilibrium, but an unknown experimental factor could not be ruled out. In a later analysis, the rate of TCR association differed among HLA loci, with DRB1 alleles having the most associated TCRs and HLA-C alleles having the fewest. A cluster of highly shared sequence variants was judged likely to be a technical artifact of the sequencing pipeline. Most TCR sequences were observed very rarely across donors, whereas some public TCRs were present in many individuals. A later genetic analysis reported fewer N-insertions in productive TCRs among donors in an Asian-associated ancestry cluster than the roughly 700-donor mean. In the study, approximately 160 TCR beta chains were listed as associated with cytomegalovirus. Because HLA typing was unavailable for some donors at each locus, only the typed subset was used in association tests. Compared with equally common non-associated chains, HLA-associated TCR beta chains in a later analysis were more clonally expanded and had lower generation probabilities. In a later analysis, most CMV-associated TCR beta chains were found to appear HLA-restricted, with HLA associations seemingly driven largely by CMV exposure. Because the 87-base-pair reads could not distinguish some IMGT-functional V segments, including TRBV6-2 and TRBV6-3, those segments were excluded. In this cohort, only TCR beta chains were sequenced, and detectable features were limited by the absence of alpha or paired-chain data. The authors suggested that the approach could potentially be extended to other disease states and immunological phenotypes. In vitro tests confirmed that three of the cytomegalovirus-associated TCR beta chains recognize cytomegalovirus antigens. The classifier was reported to diagnose cytomegalovirus status with high specificity and sensitivity in both the original cohort and the validation cohort. In a later analysis, several top co-occurrence clusters were reported to appear linked to parvovirus B19, influenza, CMV and Epstein-Barr virus. In a later genetic analysis, a missense DCLRE1C variant was associated with V-gene and J-gene trimming of TCR beta chains, and the association was replicated in an independent cohort. A later analysis associated about 17,000 TCR beta sequences with specific HLA alleles at a false discovery rate of 0.05. Sequencing depth was assumed to be roughly uniform across donors in the presence/absence analyses, though that assumption may not hold. In an earlier analysis of 587 of the donors, most TCR beta V segments appeared in productive rearrangements about 87% or about 30% of the time, broadly matching IMGT annotations. When HLA alleles, especially DR and DQ, strongly co-occurred, TCR associations were difficult to assign to individual alleles. Because counts were too low, roughly 18 rarely observed V segments, including chromosome 9 orphons, were left out of the earlier analysis of about 500 of the donors. For the cohort, immune exposure information was limited to CMV serostatus.

The cohort was made up of approximately 670 healthy bone marrow donors. At the time of sampling, all cohort members were nominally healthy, though unrecorded immune exposures were likely present. The donor was CMV seropositive and was included in the group of approximately 300 seropositive cohort members. A peripheral blood sample was collected from each donor, and TCR beta sequencing was performed on peripheral blood mononuclear cells. The Qiagen DNeasy Blood Extraction Kit was used to extract genomic DNA from the blood cell samples. Points on this clone: It lacks a known antigen. Per-nucleotide qualities are absent, and no much larger clonotype sits a single base away.

The CDR3 runs 15 amino acids, cysteine and phenylalanine included. Only CDR3 DNA is held: 45 bases, read in frame from base 1. For CDR1 and CDR2, the germline V gene lists SGDLS and YYNGEE. V was cut back by 3 bases and J by 7 bases, leaving a gap of 14 bases between them. The method behind the library was the immunoSEQ multiplex PCR assay. For the multiplex PCR, a mixture combining 60 forward primers for TCR Vbeta segments and 13 reverse primers for TCR Jbeta segments was used. The CDR3 region of rearranged TCR beta genes was amplified from genomic DNA by a multiplex PCR assay. Amplified TCR beta libraries were sequenced as 87-base-pair reads on the Illumina HiSeq System. From the authors' description of their analysis: In a later analysis, 77 million or so unique TCR beta chains were counted across the 650 to 700 repertoires, and some 10 million of these chains were shared by at least two donors. Raw reads were error-corrected and collapsed into unique sequences by a nearest-neighbor algorithm in which closely related sequences were merged to remove PCR and sequencing errors. To assign V, D and J gene segments, CDR3 sequences were aligned to IMGT reference sequences. Each retained sequence needed at least a six-nucleotide match to both a V gene segment and a J gene segment. Rearrangements were called productive when the CDR3 lacked stop codons and stayed in frame with V and J; all others were non-productive. Following IMGT convention, CDR3 was defined as the stretch from the second conserved V-encoded cysteine up to the conserved J-encoded phenylalanine. Sequences without an unambiguous match to a single V gene segment were excluded from the earlier analysis of a few hundred of the donors. An earlier analysis of a few hundred of the donors classified V segments as functional when productive rearrangements were above 56.7% and as segregating when the standard deviation between donors was above 5%. A statistical classification framework was built for diagnosing cytomegalovirus status from the catalog of TCR beta chain sequences. In a later analysis, TCR nucleotide sequences were compared against IMGT/GENE-DB human TR gene sequences so that V and J genes could be assigned. Using the TCRdist pipeline, a later analysis assigned CDR3 sequences along with most-parsimonious VDJ recombination scenarios. In a later analysis, each TCR beta chain was defined by its CDR3 amino acid sequence together with its V-gene family, and reads without a unique V-gene family were excluded. As a way to deal with suspected cross-contamination and a sequencing artifact, a later analysis dropped over 550 nucleotide sequences that were highly shared and had low generation probability. For each public chain, a later analysis derived a clonal expansion index from normalized ranks of inferred template counts within each repertoire. Generation probabilities in a later analysis came from a VDJ recombination model fitted to out-of-frame rearrangements, and those results were checked against IGoR. Hypergeometric tests were used in a later analysis to score TCR-TCR, TCR-HLA and TCR-CMV co-occurrence, with a repertoire-size bias correction applied to the TCR pairs. A later analysis estimated false discovery rates by permuting HLA or CMV assignments 20 times. A later analysis grouped co-occurring TCRs with DBSCAN, adding TCRdist sequence similarity when clustering within HLA-allele-positive subsets. Repertoires with fewer than 30,000 or more than 120,000 public chains were left out of co-occurrence clustering, as were about 5 repertoires with anomalous nucleotide sharing. What TCRdb holds here is the immuneACCESS table cut down to in-frame rearrangements. Part of the clones is not present; checked against another copy, under half of the missing clones reflect an unresolved V gene, and the others are unexplained. D and trimming were read from the DNA, whereas the V and J calls and clone size are those reported in that table. The sample includes some 110,000 clones, with over 60% observed a single time. The top ten hold around 5.8% of the sample.

The source of this sequence is a woman between 50 and 59 years old in good health and CMV-seropositive. Sample: PBMCs. The rearrangement joined TRBV9 to TRBJ1-6; TRBD1 might be the D gene, on 6 matching bases. The CDR3 loop reads CASSGTIQGNSPLHF. Here is the DNA: TGTGCCAGCAGCGGTACGATACAGGGAAATTCACCCCTCCACTTT. Reference TRBV9 and TRBJ1-6 genes cover what lies past the CDR3, so the full variable domain is DSGVTQTPKHLITATGQRVTLRCSPRSGDLSVYWYQQSLDQGLQFLIQYYNGEERAKGNILERFSAQQFPDLHSELNLSSLELGDSALYFCASSGTIQGNSPLHFGNGTRLTVT.